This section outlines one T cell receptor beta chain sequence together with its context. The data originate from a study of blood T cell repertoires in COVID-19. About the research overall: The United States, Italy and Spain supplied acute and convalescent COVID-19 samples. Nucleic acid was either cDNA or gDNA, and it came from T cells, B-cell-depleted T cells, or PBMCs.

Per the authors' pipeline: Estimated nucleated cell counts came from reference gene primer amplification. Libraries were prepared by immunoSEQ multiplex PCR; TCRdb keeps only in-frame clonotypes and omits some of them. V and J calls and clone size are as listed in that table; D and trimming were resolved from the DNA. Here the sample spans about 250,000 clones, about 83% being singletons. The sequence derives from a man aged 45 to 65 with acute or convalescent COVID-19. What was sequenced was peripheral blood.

CDR3 nucleotides: TGTGCCTGGAGTGCTCCCGGACAGGGTAAATCACCCCTCCACTTT. Its protein is CAWSAPGQGKSPLHF. V gene TRBV30 combines with J gene TRBJ1-6; 8 bases match TRBD1. The CDR3 loop spans 15 amino acids. After removal of 1 base from V and 10 bases from J, the junction contained 9 bases not matched to a gene. Per germline, CDR1 GTSNPN and CDR2 SVGIG (reference sequence).